This T cell receptor (beta chain) was observed in a study of T cells in Graves' hyperthyroidism and ophthalmopathy. Study results and limitations: Most thyroid clonotypes that were expanded above 0.001 also turned up in blood.

TCR beta CDR3 region amplification was performed from RNA transcripts. The study used the HTBI primer set for a first-round RT-PCR of the TCR CDR3. TCRdb analysed the multiplex PCR reads with MiXCR anew, one entry per CDR3 protein. The sample records about 330,000 distinct CDR3 sequences, 12% to 15% being singletons. This clonotype showed up many times. Its antigen remains unknown. The CDR3 loop spans 14 amino acids. V was trimmed by 3 bases and J by 4 bases, leaving 15 bases between them. CDR1 is DFQATT and CDR2 is SNEGSKA in the germline V gene (reference sequence). Uncontrolled infection, other autoimmune disease, pregnancy or lactation disqualified patients from enrolment.

The chain carries TRBV20-1 and TRBJ1-1, with D perhaps matching TRBD1 (5 bases). The sequence came from a woman in her thirties or forties with Graves' ophthalmopathy. The sample consisted of blood. The CDR3 loop reads CSARFRGLGTEAFF. The CDR3 region has the DNA TGCAGTGCTAGGTTTCGGGGACTTGGCACTGAAGCTTTCTTT.